This T cell receptor beta chain was identified in a study of blood T cell repertoires in COVID-19. In terms of age and location, participants ranged from roughly 18 to 95 years and lived in about two dozen US areas. Categorization into cohorts depended on clinical history that participants reported. The CDR3 is 18 residues long. The V gene end was trimmed by 5 bases and the J gene end by 4 bases; junction bases not matched to a gene: 15. Germline assignment: CDR1 SEHNR and CDR2 FQNEAQ (reference sequence). Study processing details: Reference gene primer amplification gave estimated nucleated cell counts. Using immunoSEQ multiplex PCR, the repertoire was profiled, and TCRdb retains in-frame clones only, with some absent. V, J and clone size derive from that table, while D and trimming were established from the DNA sequence. The table has some 250,000 clones, around 80% seen once.

The genes are TRBV7-9 and TRBJ2-2; 8 bases map to TRBD2. Specimen: PBMCs or T cells enriched from blood (not recorded which). The clonotype was recovered from a man aged 35 to 55 who had recovered from COVID-19. For the CDR3, the DNA is TGTGCCAGCAGCCCGTACCTCGGCGCGGGAGGCGGCACCGGGGAGCTGTTTTTT. Amino acids: CASSPYLGAGGGTGELFF.